The 8 T cell receptor beta chains listed next were all sequenced from one sample in a study of T-cell reconstitution after alpha-beta-depleted transplantation in children. Unique molecular identifiers were used to barcode this TCRbeta library. TCRdb ran MiXCR on the PCR reads and lists one entry per CDR3 protein. The table shows a few hundred thousand distinct CDR3 sequences, with about a sixth occurring only once. The input for sequencing was PBMCs from the stem cell graft donor, taken from the stem cell graft. These receptors all come from a human donor who donated a stem cell graft to a child with acute lymphoblastic leukemia.

A few counts support this clonotype. This sequence joins TRBV12-3 or TRBV12-4 and TRBJ2-7; 8 bases are shared with TRBD1. The CDR3 extends over 15 amino acids. The V and J ends lost 6 bases and 1 base, in that order; junction bases with no gene match: 8. The CDR3 spells CASSRQGRSSYEQYF. In DNA form, the CDR3 reads TGTGCCAGCAGCCGACAGGGGAGATCTTCCTACGAGCAGTACTTC.

In its sample, this clonotype was seen a few times. CDR3 DNA sequence: TGTGCCAGCAGCTATAGACAGCGGGCGCGGGGCACCGGGGAGCTGTTTTTT. This sequence encodes CASSYRQRARGTGELFF. V is TRBV5-6 and J is TRBJ2-2, with D possibly being TRBD2 (6 bases). Trimming took 3 bases from V and 4 from J, leaving 19 bases between them. The CDR3 totals 17 residues. The germline gives CDR1 SGHDT, CDR2 YYEEEE.

This clonotype was detected a few times. This chain links TRBV7-9 with TRBJ2-3; TRBD1 aligns across 9 bases. The V and J ends lost 4 bases and 4 bases, in that order; junction bases with no gene match: 6. The germline CDR1 and CDR2 sequences are SEHNR and FQNEAQ (reference sequence). The CDR3 runs 15 residues. CDR3: CASSSGTGSPDTQYF. The DNA for the CDR3 is TGTGCCAGCAGCTCCGGGACAGGGTCCCCAGATACGCAGTATTTT.

This clonotype has a handful of counts. At one end the junction does not follow the germline gene, possibly because of a read error. The chain combines TRBV12-3 or TRBV12-4 with TRBJ2-1, with TRBD2 as a possible D gene (10 bases). The CDR3 extends over 15 amino acids. As DNA, the CDR3 is TGTGCCAGCAGTCTAGGACAGGGGAGCGGGAGGGCCATTATCTTC. Amino acids: CASSLGQGSGRAIIF.

The chain couples TRBV5-1 to TRBJ2-1, with D possibly being TRBD1 (6 bases). CDR1 is SGHRS, CDR2 YFSETQ, per germline. The CDR3 runs to 14 residues. V gave up 0 bases and J gave up 4 bases, with 8 bases separating them. The CDR3 sequence is CASSLDQGYNEQFF. The CDR3 DNA follows: TGCGCCAGCAGCTTGGATCAGGGGTACAATGAGCAGTTCTTC.

The chain employs TRBV7-3 and TRBJ2-2, with TRBD2 as a possible D gene (5 bases). In germline, CDR1 is SGHTA, CDR2 FQGTGA. Between the trimmed V and J ends, which lost 2 bases and 0 bases, there was a span of 10 bases. The CDR3 covers 16 residues. As DNA, the CDR3 is TGTGCCAGCAGCTTACGGGGTCCCGCGAACACCGGGGAGCTGTTTTTT. Protein product: CASSLRGPANTGELFF.

This clonotype was recorded at least ten times. V usage is TRBV29-1 and J usage is TRBJ2-1; 10 positions agree with TRBD1. The CDR3 loop spans 15 amino acids. With V trimmed by 6 bases and J by 4 bases, 9 bases remained unmatched. From germline, CDR1 is SQVTM and CDR2 ANQGSEA. The CDR3, as DNA: TGCAGCGTGAGGCCCGACAGGGGGCATTACAATGAGCAGTTCTTC. Translating gives CSVRPDRGHYNEQFF.

This clonotype turned up a few times. This chain connects TRBV7-9 to TRBJ1-1, with D unclear. CDR1 and CDR2 (germline): SEHNR, FQNEAQ (reference sequence). This CDR3 is built from 11 residues. V dropped 8 bases and J dropped 5 bases, with 9 bases sitting between them. CDR3 DNA sequence: TGTGCCAGCGTCGGGAGAACTGAAGCTTTCTTT. Translation gives CASVGRTEAFF.